One and the same sample provided the 4 T cell receptor beta chains below, sequenced in a study of monozygotic twins with cystic fibrosis. Sequencing was performed with immunoSEQ multiplex PCR; in TCRdb, only in-frame clones are kept and a portion is missing. Of around 35,000 clones in the sample, 84% were seen once. The source material was blood. These receptors all stem from a girl aged 2 to 9 with cystic fibrosis.

J is TRBJ1-5 and V is TRBV5-1; TRBD1 might be the D (5 bases). This CDR3 contains 14 residues. The V gene lost 5 bases and the J gene lost 6 bases, with 15 bases spanning the gap. The V gene's germline CDR1 is SGHRS and CDR2 YFSETQ. CDR3 DNA sequence: TGCGCCAGCAGTAGGGATGGGGCGGGTCAGCCCCAGCATTTT. Amino acid sequence: CASSRDGAGQPQHF.

The DNA of the CDR3 is TGTGCCAGTAGTATAAATGCGAACACCGGGGAGCTGTTTTTT. The encoded protein is CASSINANTGELFF. The chain has TRBV19 and TRBJ2-2; D remains ambiguous. V lost 2 bases and J lost 0, with 4 bases in between. The germline V gene encodes CDR1 LNHDA and CDR2 SQIVND (reference sequence). The CDR3 is made up of 14 amino acids.

In its sample, this clone was seen once. The V gene is TRBV5-1, the J gene TRBJ2-1, with TRBD1 matching over 10 bases. V was clipped by 0 bases and J by 12 bases; unmatched bases: 6. The CDR3 totals 14 residues. Germline CDR1 SGHRS, CDR2 YFSETQ. This chain's CDR3 is CASSLGQGAVGQFF. In DNA form, the CDR3 reads TGCGCCAGCAGCTTGGGACAGGGGGCTGTGGGGCAGTTCTTC. Drawing the rest from reference TRBV5-1 and TRBJ2-1, the complete variable domain is KAGVTQTPRYLIKTRGQQVTLSCSPISGHRSVSWYQQTPGQGLQFLFEYFSETQRNKGNFPGRFSGRQFSNSRSEMNVSTLELGDSALYLCASSLGQGAVGQFFGPGTRLTVL.

The rearrangement joins TRBV7-9 to TRBJ1-2; no firm D call. V shed 2 bases and J shed 8 bases, with 9 bases lying between them. CDR1 and CDR2 (germline): SEHNR, FQNEAQ (reference sequence). The CDR3 length is 12 residues. This CDR3 reads CASSLSAEGYTF. In DNA form, the CDR3 reads TGTGCCAGCAGCTTATCGGCTGAGGGCTACACCTTC.